The 14 T cell receptor beta chains reported below all come from one sample, sequenced in a study of shared clonotypes between healthy human individuals. The assay was immunoSEQ multiplex PCR, and TCRdb's table has in-frame clones only and misses some. The sample carries 600,000 or so clones, approximately 96% recorded once. Selected positively for CCR7 and CD45RO-negative, naive CD8 cells excluded terminally differentiated effector memory CD45RA+ cells. Sequenced material: naive CD8+ T cells sorted from blood. These receptors all come from a woman aged 30 to 39 in good health.

For this clone: One end of the junction is discordant with germline, which a read error may explain. CDR3 DNA sequence: TGTGCCAGCAGCTTCTTTGGAGTGGAGGGGATCTTC. Amino acid sequence: CASSFFGVEGIF. The V and J genes are TRBV11-2 and TRBJ2-1, with D possibly being TRBD2 (6 bases). In germline, CDR1 is SGHAT, CDR2 FQNNGV. The length of the CDR3 is 12 residues.

Only a few counts were recorded for this clone. This chain connects TRBV30 to TRBJ1-5; D is uncertain. Germline lookup yields CDR1 GTSNPN and CDR2 SVGIG (reference sequence). V was cut by 4 bases and J by 2 bases, with 12 bases left in between. The CDR3 sequence is 14 residues long. The CDR3 spells CAWTVGSGNQPQHF. The CDR3 bases are TGTGCCTGGACGGTGGGATCAGGCAATCAGCCCCAGCATTTT.

The gene calls are TRBV9 and TRBJ2-7; 12 nucleotides line up with TRBD2. The CDR3 is 14 residues long. J lost 6 bases, V lost 3 bases, and 4 bases had no gene match. From germline, CDR1 is SGDLS and CDR2 YYNGEE. CDR3 loop: CASSEGLAGGEQYF. Here the CDR3 DNA reads TGTGCCAGCAGCGAGGGACTAGCGGGTGGCGAGCAGTACTTC.

The V and J genes are TRBV5-8 and TRBJ2-7; tentatively, D is TRBD2 (6 bases). Germline-derived CDR1 and CDR2 are SGHTS and YDEGEE. The CDR3 is made up of 16 amino acids. Between the trimmed V and J ends, which lost 4 bases and 3 bases, there was a span of 20 bases. The CDR3 protein is CASSPGEREGYYEQYF. DNA of the CDR3: TGTGCCAGCAGCCCGGGGGAAAGAGAGGGGTACTACGAGCAGTACTTC.

V gene TRBV6-1 combines with J gene TRBJ2-7, with D possibly TRBD2 on 6 matching bases. There are 15 residues in the CDR3. Germline CDR1 MNHNS, CDR2 SASEGT. Deletions cut 6 bases from V and 3 bases from J, with 18 bases between. DNA of the CDR3: TGTGCCAGCAGACCAAGGGACTGGCCGGGCTACGAGCAGTACTTC. Translated: CASRPRDWPGYEQYF.

This chain connects TRBV6-5 to TRBJ2-2; D not resolved. Germline values: CDR1 MNHEY, CDR2 SVGAGI. Trimming stripped 7 bases from V and 6 bases from J, with 15 bases between. The CDR3 covers 14 residues. As DNA, the CDR3 is TGTGCCAGCAAATATCTAGAATCCCCCGGGGAGCTGTTTTTT. This sequence encodes CASKYLESPGELFF.

J is TRBJ1-5 and V is TRBV27, with a possible D match to TRBD1 (6 bases). V lost 6 bases to trimming and J lost 3 bases, with 15 bases between them. Germline V gene sequence: CDR1 MNHEY, CDR2 SMNVEV (reference sequence). This CDR3 spans 15 amino acids. Here the CDR3 reads CASSPGQSLNQPQHF. CDR3 DNA sequence: TGTGCCAGCAGCCCCGGACAGTCCCTCAATCAGCCCCAGCATTTT.

Only one count was recorded for this clone. The chain has TRBV13 and TRBJ2-6; 10 nucleotides match TRBD1. V was pared by 4 bases and J by 2 bases, with 8 bases of the junction left unmatched. The CDR3 contains 18 residues. Germline values: CDR1 PRHDT, CDR2 FYEKMQ (reference sequence). The CDR3: CASSSGTGVRPGANVLTF. The CDR3 DNA is TGTGCCAGCAGCTCCGGGACAGGGGTGAGGCCTGGGGCCAACGTCCTGACTTTC.

This sequence joins TRBV29-1 and TRBJ2-1; maybe TRBD1 (6 bases). Germline V gene lookup returns CDR1 SQVTM and CDR2 ANQGSEA. CDR3 length equals 12 residues. V gave up 7 bases and J gave up 4 bases, with 11 bases separating them. CDR3 sequence: CSDRAAYNEQFF. The CDR3 coding sequence is TGCAGCGACAGGGCGGCATACAATGAGCAGTTCTTC.

The rearrangement uses TRBV13 and TRBJ2-7; maybe TRBD1 (6 bases). The CDR3 runs 16 residues. Trimming removed 7 bases from V and 6 bases from J, with 25 bases in between. Germline V gene lookup returns CDR1 PRHDT and CDR2 FYEKMQ (reference sequence). CDR3 in DNA: TGTGCCAGCATTCCTCGAAATTACGCAGGGGTTTTCGAGCAGTACTTC. Protein: CASIPRNYAGVFEQYF.

The J gene is TRBJ1-4, the V gene TRBV28; no clear D gene. Germline assignment: CDR1 MDHEN and CDR2 SYDVKM. This CDR3 spans 14 amino acids. The V and J ends lost 8 bases and 8 bases respectively, with 18 bases between them. The CDR3 is CASSPAGGGEKLFF. The CDR3, as DNA: TGTGCCAGCTCCCCCGCCGGAGGAGGCGAAAAACTGTTTTTT.

This clone was seen once. J is TRBJ2-1 and V is TRBV11-2; 10 bases fit TRBD1. This CDR3 is built from 15 residues. The germline V gene encodes CDR1 SGHAT and CDR2 FQNNGV. Germline trimming cut 4 bases from V and 9 bases from J; bases unmatched to any gene: 9. The CDR3 loop reads CASSSLPTGGSEQFF. The CDR3 DNA reads as TGTGCCAGCAGCTCCCTCCCGACAGGGGGCAGTGAGCAGTTCTTC.

The V gene is TRBV4-1, the J gene TRBJ1-5; D ambiguous. This CDR3 has 13 residues. Between the trimmed V and J ends, which lost 1 base and 6 bases, there was a span of 7 bases. CDR1 MGHRA and CDR2 YSYEKL come from the germline V gene. This CDR3 is CASSQGLSQPQHF. The CDR3 region has the DNA TGCGCCAGCAGCCAAGGTCTGTCTCAGCCCCAGCATTTT.

This rearrangement joins TRBV28 to TRBJ1-1; TRBD1 might be the D (5 bases). V lost 3 bases and J lost 4, with 12 bases in between. The length of the CDR3 is 14 residues. Per germline, CDR1 MDHEN and CDR2 SYDVKM. This CDR3 reads CASSFRPGSTEAFF. CDR3 bases: TGTGCCAGCAGTTTTCGACCAGGGAGCACTGAAGCTTTCTTT. Full variable domain (missing parts from reference TRBV28 and TRBJ1-1): DVKVTQSSRYLVKRTGEKVFLECVQDMDHENMFWYRQDPGLGLRLIYFSYDVKMKEKGDIPEGYSVSREKKERFSLILESASTNQTSMYLCASSFRPGSTEAFFGQGTRLTVV.